This T cell receptor (beta chain) was recorded in a study of Ad26.COV2.S vaccination and SARS-CoV-2 variants. Looking at the study overall: COV1001, an Ad26.COV2.S trial, supplied this vaccine-arm donor. The authors gave Ad26.COV2.S intramuscularly, either once or twice 56 days apart.

Germline V gene data show CDR1 as MNHEY and CDR2 as SMNVEV (reference sequence). V lost 3 bases, J lost 6 bases, and 7 bases stayed unmatched. This CDR3 contains 14 residues. Treatment described: approximately 18 received Ad26.COV2.S at low or high dose, single or two shots; a few received placebo; per-sample allocation not given. Specimens were obtained on day 63 following the first vaccine or placebo injection. As regards this clone: Its antigen is currently unknown.

Study-wide results and caveats: Placebo recipients had lower spike-specific TCR breadth than vaccine recipients. A substantial breadth of spike-specific CD8+ and CD4+ T cell responses after vaccination has been reported.

TCRdb's copy holds only in-frame clones and misses some; the assay was immunoSEQ multiplex PCR. The data show 350,000 to 600,000 clones, 80% to 90% seen once. Source: peripheral blood, taken in a trial of Ad26.COV2.S vaccine versus placebo. The receptor's source is a person between 18 and 60 years old who received the Ad26.COV2.S COVID-19 vaccine or a placebo. The rearrangement uses TRBV27 and TRBJ2-7, with TRBD2 matching over 8 bases. The CDR3 DNA sequence: TGTGCCAGCAGTTTCTCTAGCGGGTTAGCCGAGCAGTACTTC. It codes for CASSFSSGLAEQYF.